The 17 T cell receptor beta chains listed next were all sequenced from one sample in a study of pediatric ulcerative colitis. Rectal tissue came from one to two pinch biopsies taken at colonoscopy. Sequencing was performed with immunoSEQ multiplex PCR; in TCRdb, only in-frame clones are kept and a portion is missing. The profile shows approximately 40,000 clones, roughly 70% of them singletons. Sequenced: gut tissue. The receptors originated from a boy aged 5-17 years with severe ulcerative colitis.

This clone was recorded only once. The chain combines TRBV6-5 with TRBJ2-5; perhaps TRBD1 as D (6 bases). The germline V and J ends were trimmed by 2 bases and 1 base, with 8 bases remaining between them. From germline, CDR1 is MNHEY and CDR2 SVGAGI. The CDR3 spans 14 residues. CDR3 region: CASSYRDTQETQYF. Here the CDR3 DNA reads TGTGCCAGCAGTTACCGGGACACCCAAGAGACCCAGTACTTC.

The chain has TRBV15 and TRBJ1-1, with a weak D call TRBD1 (5 bases). The CDR3 spans 15 residues. V was shortened by 1 base and J by 2 bases, with 11 bases between the two germline ends. Germline assignment: CDR1 LNHNV and CDR2 YYDKDF (reference sequence). CDR3 nucleotides: TGTGCCACCAGCAGAGTGCAGGGATACAACACTGAAGCTTTCTTT. This gives the protein CATSRVQGYNTEAFF.

The chain has TRBV5-8 and TRBJ1-4, with a weak D call TRBD1 (6 bases). The CDR3 length is 15 residues. The V gene's germline CDR1 is SGHTS and CDR2 YDEGEE. Trimming shortened V by 4 bases and J by 5 bases, and 15 bases separated the two germline ends. The CDR3 is CASSPGGGLNEKLFF. DNA for the CDR3: TGTGCCAGCAGCCCTGGAGGGGGGTTAAATGAAAAACTGTTTTTT.

Here the CDR3 DNA reads TGCGCCAGCAGCACTTGGACGGCCATGAACACTGAAGCTTTCTTT. This gives the protein CASSTWTAMNTEAFF. J is TRBJ1-1 and V is TRBV4-1; D unresolved. Germline V CDR1 and CDR2: MGHRA, YSYEKL. Trimming removed 5 bases at V and 0 bases at J, with 13 bases between. The CDR3 sequence is 15 residues long.

For the CDR3, the DNA is TGCGCCAGCAGCCAAGAGGGACCCATGGGAGGCTACACCTTC. Translated, it gives CASSQEGPMGGYTF. The V gene is TRBV4-1, the J gene TRBJ1-2; possibly TRBD1 for D (5 bases). Germline CDR1 reads MGHRA; CDR2 reads YSYEKL. The V and J ends lost 0 bases and 8 bases respectively, with 13 bases between them. This CDR3 is built from 14 residues.

In this sample, this clone turned up a few times. The V and J genes are TRBV6-6 and TRBJ2-4; D call uncertain. Germline assignment: CDR1 MNHNY and CDR2 SVGAGI (reference sequence). V dropped 2 bases and J dropped 8 bases, with 4 bases sitting between them. The CDR3 is 11 residues long. The CDR3 here is CASSYMDIQYF. CDR3 DNA sequence: TGTGCCAGCAGTTACATGGACATTCAGTACTTC.

The gene calls are TRBV2 and TRBJ2-3; D call uncertain. This CDR3 is 14 amino acids long. V shed 4 bases and J shed 4 bases, with 12 bases lying between them. Germline assignment: CDR1 SNHLY and CDR2 FYNNEI. CDR3 nucleotide sequence: TGTGCCAGCAGTGCAGCGAGTGTCGCAGATACGCAGTATTTT. It codes for CASSAASVADTQYF.

The sample holds a few counts of this clone. CDR3: CASSAQGNPNTGELFF. The CDR3 region has the DNA TGTGCCAGCAGTGCACAGGGTAACCCGAACACCGGGGAGCTGTTTTTT. J is TRBJ2-2 and V is TRBV2, with a weak D call TRBD1 (6 bases). Germline-derived CDR1 and CDR2 are SNHLY and FYNNEI. V was shortened by 4 bases and J by 0 bases, with 12 bases between the two germline ends. There are 16 residues in the CDR3.

This chain connects TRBV6-5 to TRBJ1-2; 8 nucleotides match TRBD1. J was trimmed by 7 bases and V by 4 bases; bases with no gene match: 5. CDR3 length: 13 amino acids. CDR1 is MNHEY, CDR2 SVGAGI, per germline. The DNA for the CDR3 is TGTGCCAGCAGTTGGGGCAGGGGGCTTGGCTACACCTTC. Translating gives CASSWGRGLGYTF.

This clone was recorded once. The chain employs TRBV29-1 and TRBJ2-3, with D possibly being TRBD1 (5 bases). This CDR3 has 15 amino acids. Trimming pared 5 bases from V and 3 bases from J, leaving 18 bases between. Germline V gene data show CDR1 as SQVTM and CDR2 as ANQGSEA. CDR3 in amino acids: CSVYSRVRATDTQYF. The CDR3 DNA is TGCAGCGTTTATAGTCGGGTCAGGGCAACAGATACGCAGTATTTT.

This chain's CDR3 is CASSPRTSGGVNYNEQFF. CDR3 coding DNA: TGCGCCAGCAGTCCTCGGACTAGTGGGGGGGTCAACTACAATGAGCAGTTCTTC. The rearrangement uses TRBV5-1 and TRBJ2-1; TRBD2 aligns across 7 bases. Germline CDR1 is SGHRS and CDR2 is YFSETQ. This CDR3 comprises 18 residues. Trimming took 5 bases from V and 3 from J; bases not matched to a gene: 17.

The chain combines TRBV4-1 with TRBJ1-4, with D possibly matching TRBD1 (5 bases). CDR3 size: 15 residues. Germline CDR1 and CDR2: MGHRA and YSYEKL. V lost 0 bases to trimming and J lost 5 bases, with 10 bases between them. CDR3 loop: CASSQDGTANEKLFF. In DNA form, the CDR3 reads TGCGCCAGCAGCCAAGACGGGACGGCGAATGAAAAACTGTTTTTT.

This clone occurred a few times. This CDR3 reads CASSLAGGDTYGYTF. In nucleotides, the CDR3 is TGTGCCAGCAGCTTAGCAGGGGGCGATACCTATGGCTACACCTTC. The gene calls are TRBV7-3 and TRBJ1-2; 8 nucleotides match TRBD1. Looked up from germline, CDR1 is SGHTA and CDR2 is FQGTGA. The length of the CDR3 is 15 residues. Trimming at V came to 2 bases and at J to 4 bases, leaving 6 bases not matched to a gene.

The chain combines TRBV7-3 with TRBJ1-1, with D hard to call. V was trimmed by 2 bases and J by 4 bases, leaving 8 bases between them. The length of the CDR3 is 13 residues. The germline gives CDR1 SGHTA, CDR2 FQGTGA. CDR3 sequence (DNA): TGTGCCAGCAGCTTAGGTGTGGGCACTGAAGCTTTCTTT. Translating gives CASSLGVGTEAFF. The whole variable domain, remainder taken from reference TRBV7-3 and TRBJ1-1, is GAGVSQTPSNKVTEKGKYVELRCDPISGHTALYWYRQSLGQGPEFLIYFQGTGAADDSGLPNDRFFAVRPEGSVSTLKIQRTERGDSAVYLCASSLGVGTEAFFGQGTRLTVV.

In this sample, this clone turned up a few times. The V gene is TRBV6-4, the J gene TRBJ2-7; a weak D match, TRBD1 (6 bases). Per the germline V gene, CDR1 is MRHNA and CDR2 is SNTAGT. The CDR3 has 14 residues. Trimming cost V 3 bases and J 6 bases, with 15 bases left between them. The CDR3 sequence is CASSDGQYRREQYF. Here the CDR3 DNA reads TGTGCCAGCAGTGATGGACAGTACCGACGCGAGCAGTACTTC.

The table lists this clone with a count of one. The J gene is TRBJ2-3, the V gene TRBV4-1; 9 bases are shared with TRBD1. The CDR3 covers 19 residues. Losses at the gene ends were 4 bases for V and 4 bases for J; bases not matched to a gene: 18. CDR1 is MGHRA, CDR2 YSYEKL, per germline. CDR3 nucleotide sequence: TGCGCCAGCAGCCCAGACATTTTAGGGACAGGGAGTAGCGCAGATACGCAGTATTTT. Translated: CASSPDILGTGSSADTQYF.

The chain recombines TRBV30 with TRBJ2-3, with no clear D. This CDR3 is 14 amino acids long. CDR1 is GTSNPN, CDR2 SVGIG, per germline (reference sequence). V was cut by 0 bases and J by 2 bases, with 9 bases left in between. The CDR3 spells CAWSVSRNTDTQYF. As DNA, the CDR3 is TGTGCCTGGAGTGTAAGTAGGAACACAGATACGCAGTATTTT. Combining the CDR3 with reference TRBV30 and TRBJ2-3 gives the whole variable domain SQTIHQWPATLVQPVGSPLSLECTVEGTSNPNLYWYRQAAGRGLQLLFYSVGIGQISSEVPQNLSASRPQDRQFILSSKKLLLSDSGFYLCAWSVSRNTDTQYFGPGTRLTVL.